Given below is one TCR beta chain in context. The antigen is undetermined. Germline V gene lookup returns CDR1 KGHDR and CDR2 SFDVKD. V was shortened by 2 bases and J by 5 bases, with 14 bases between the two germline ends. This CDR3 is built from 16 residues. This record comes from a study of T cells after yellow fever vaccination. Findings of the study overall: The CD4 compartment and the CD8 compartment contained a small share of clonotypes in common.

Production of TCR cDNA was by 5'RACE template switching, which also added a universal primer site and UMIs. TCRdb re-called the 5' RACE reads through MiXCR, storing one row per CDR3 protein. This sample has 350,000 to 450,000 distinct CDR3 sequences, with over 5% found just once. Sequencing used PBMCs, obtained 5 days after the yellow fever booster vaccination. The gene calls are TRBV24-1 and TRBJ2-2, with D possibly being TRBD2 (5 bases). The TCR originated in a man aged 30 to 45 who received the YFV17D yellow fever vaccine. The CDR3 nucleotides read TGTGCCACCAGTGATTCCACTAGGTTTAATACCGGGGAGCTGTTTTTT. This encodes CATSDSTRFNTGELFF.